These 5 T cell receptor beta chains came from one sample sequenced in a study of cytomegalovirus exposure and HLA in healthy donors. The PCR ran on 60 Vbeta and 13 Jbeta primers. TCRdb's table, derived via immunoSEQ multiplex PCR, lists solely in-frame clones and lacks some. The sample shows about 140,000 clones, over 60% of them seen only once. Sequenced material: PBMCs. Receptors originate from a female donor in good health and CMV-seronegative.

The chain combines TRBV28 with TRBJ1-2; TRBD1 matches 7 bases. The ends lost 4 bases at V and 4 bases at J; junction bases unmatched: 3. The length of the CDR3 is 13 residues. CDR1 and CDR2 from the germline V gene are MDHEN and SYDVKM. CDR3 residues: CASSSGTVYGYTF. CDR3 nucleotide sequence: TGTGCCAGCAGTTCCGGGACAGTCTATGGCTACACCTTC.

Only a few counts were recorded for this clone. The rearrangement links TRBV11-1 to TRBJ1-3, with TRBD1 matching over 7 bases. The CDR3 has 14 amino acids. Germline V gene lookup returns CDR1 SGHAT and CDR2 FQDESV (reference sequence). V dropped 6 bases and J dropped 0; count of bases not matched to a gene: 2. The CDR3, as DNA: TGTGCCAGCAGTGACAGGGCCTCTGGAAACACCATATATTTT. Protein product: CASSDRASGNTIYF.

This chain joins TRBV28 and TRBJ2-1; 14 bases are a match to TRBD2. V shed 10 bases and J 1 base; nucleotides not matched to a gene: 12. The CDR3 covers 18 residues. Germline CDR1 MDHEN, CDR2 SYDVKM. The CDR3 loop reads CAIEGLAGVDGSYNEQFF. As DNA, the CDR3 is TGTGCCATTGAGGGACTAGCGGGAGTAGACGGTTCCTACAATGAGCAGTTCTTC.

V is TRBV27 and J is TRBJ2-3, with 9 positions matching TRBD2. V lost 2 bases and J lost 7; bases outside the gene matches: 7. The CDR3 has 15 amino acids. CDR1 MNHEY and CDR2 SMNVEV come from the germline V gene (reference sequence). The CDR3 DNA sequence: TGTGCCAGCAGTTTAGCGGGAGGGTCGTTAAATACGCAGTATTTT. This sequence encodes CASSLAGGSLNTQYF.

This clone has only a few counts. This sequence joins TRBV13 and TRBJ2-2; 12 positions agree with TRBD2. There are 20 residues in the CDR3. Trimming at V came to 4 bases and at J to 5 bases, leaving 17 bases not matched to a gene. The germline V gene encodes CDR1 PRHDT and CDR2 FYEKMQ (reference sequence). The CDR3 sequence is CASSSLKLAGGPFRTGELFF. The CDR3, as DNA: TGTGCCAGCAGCTCACTTAAACTAGCGGGGGGACCATTCCGAACCGGGGAGCTGTTTTTT.